Listed here is a single TCR beta chain. Its antigen is unknown. Time point given: late sampling 161 to 241 days after vaccination in three convalescent patients. With V trimmed by 6 bases and J by 4 bases, 5 bases remained unmatched. Germline-derived CDR1 and CDR2 are SGHTA and FQGTGA. The CDR3 is 15 residues long. These data belong to a study of vaccination and CD4 T cells after COVID-19. Study-wide results and limits: Reactive clone data from convalescent patients indicated a median of approximately 90% appearing only post-vaccination.

One entry per CDR3 protein results from TCRdb running MiXCR on the PCR reads. The repertoire holds some 26,000 distinct CDR3 sequences, with roughly 51% as singletons. This receptor was taken from a human donor who had recovered from COVID-19. The rearrangement uses TRBV7-3 and TRBJ2-1; TRBD2 matches at 11 bases. Sequences were derived from CD4+ T cells from blood, sampled about 7 months after SARS-CoV-2 vaccination. The CDR3 here is CASSSGTSGYNEQFF. CDR3 bases: TGTGCCAGCAGTTCCGGGACTAGCGGTTACAATGAGCAGTTCTTC.